This TCR beta chain originates from a study of a mutant IDH1 vaccine in newly diagnosed glioma. Overall study: Treated patients, approximately 62% male and around 38% female, averaged approximately 40 years of age.

The time point is: baseline, week 1 (first vaccination visit). Treatment given: pre-vaccination baseline after standard-of-care therapy. New IDH1-mutant, ATRX-lost WHO grade 3 or 4 astrocytomas occurred in donors. Germline-derived CDR1 and CDR2 are SEHNR and FQNEAQ (reference sequence). Trimming removed 5 bases from V and 5 bases from J; junction bases left unmatched: 5. This CDR3 region has 14 residues. Sequencing was performed with immunoSEQ multiplex PCR; in TCRdb, only in-frame clones are kept and a portion is missing. The repertoire holds nearly 15,000 clones, with around 89% as singletons. This clone was detected once.

The receptor's source is a woman aged 40 to 50 with glioma. Some clones in this sample may be carry-over from other donors' samples. This chain uses TRBV7-9 with TRBJ2-5; 10 bases are shared with TRBD1. The specimen was PBMCs, collected from a glioma patient treated with radiotherapy, temozolomide or both. Here the CDR3 reads CASSPAGQGETQYF. The CDR3 nucleotides read TGTGCCAGCAGCCCCGCGGGACAGGGGGAGACCCAGTACTTC.